The clone carrying this TCR beta chain has only a few counts. No antigen is known for it. V lost 4 bases, J lost 13 bases, and 16 bases lay in between. CDR1 GTSNPN and CDR2 SVGIG come from the germline V gene (reference sequence). This CDR3 region has 11 residues. Isolated RNA was reverse transcribed in full, so expressed TCRB transcripts were sequenced. Assay used: immunoSEQ multiplex PCR; TCRdb lists only in-frame clones, some missing. The sample shows a few hundred thousand clones, 20% to 25% of them seen only once. This entry comes from a study of beta chain features in type 1 diabetes. Notes on the study in general: Patients with type 1 diabetes showed fewer VDJ junction insertions and more deletions. A PCR bias possibly favoring shorter templates would apply equally to patients and controls. High-TCR-expressing cells could be over-represented by cDNA sequencing. In all four CD4+ subsets, TCRB CDR3 length was significantly, moderately reduced in type 1 diabetes.

The specimen was naive CD4+ T cells from blood. The TCR sequence derives from a woman younger than 45 with type 1 diabetes. The rearrangement links TRBV30 to TRBJ1-2; D not certain. CDR3 nucleotide sequence: TGTGCCTGGAATACCGGAGCAAGATGCACCTTC. This translates into CAWNTGARCTF.